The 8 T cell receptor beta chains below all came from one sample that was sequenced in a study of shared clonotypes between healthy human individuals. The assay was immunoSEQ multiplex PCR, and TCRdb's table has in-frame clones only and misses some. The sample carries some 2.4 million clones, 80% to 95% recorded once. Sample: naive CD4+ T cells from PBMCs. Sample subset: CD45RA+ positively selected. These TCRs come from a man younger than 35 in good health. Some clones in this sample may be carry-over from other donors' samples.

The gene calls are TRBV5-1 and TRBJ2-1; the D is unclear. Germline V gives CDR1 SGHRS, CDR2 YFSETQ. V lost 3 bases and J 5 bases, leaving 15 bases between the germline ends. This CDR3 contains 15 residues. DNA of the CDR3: TGCGCCAGCAGCTCCACTCCTCCCCTGGACAATGAGCAGTTCTTC. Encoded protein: CASSSTPPLDNEQFF.

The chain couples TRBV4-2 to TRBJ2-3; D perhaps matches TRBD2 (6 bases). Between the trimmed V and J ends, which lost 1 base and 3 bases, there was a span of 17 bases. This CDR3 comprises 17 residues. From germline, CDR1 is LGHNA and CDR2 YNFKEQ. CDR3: CASSQAGFAGRTDTQYF. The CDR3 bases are TGTGCCAGCAGCCAAGCAGGGTTCGCGGGACGTACAGATACGCAGTATTTT.

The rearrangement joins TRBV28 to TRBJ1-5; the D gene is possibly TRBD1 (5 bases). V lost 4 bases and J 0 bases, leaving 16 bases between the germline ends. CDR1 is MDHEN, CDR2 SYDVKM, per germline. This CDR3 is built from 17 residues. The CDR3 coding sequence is TGTGCCAGCAGTTACGGGCGGGGGGTGTATAGCAATCAGCCCCAGCATTTT. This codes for CASSYGRGVYSNQPQHF.

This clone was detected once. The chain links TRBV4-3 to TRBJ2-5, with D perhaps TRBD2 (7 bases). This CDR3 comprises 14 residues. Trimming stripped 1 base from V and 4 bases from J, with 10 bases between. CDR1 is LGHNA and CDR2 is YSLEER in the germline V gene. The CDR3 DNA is TGCGCCAGCAGCCAAGGAGGGGGGGGAGAGACCCAGTACTTC. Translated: CASSQGGGGETQYF.

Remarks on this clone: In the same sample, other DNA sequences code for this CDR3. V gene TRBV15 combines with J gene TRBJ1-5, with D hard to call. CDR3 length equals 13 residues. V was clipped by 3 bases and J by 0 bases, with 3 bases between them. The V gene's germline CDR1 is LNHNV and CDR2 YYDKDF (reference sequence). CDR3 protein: CATSRNSNQPQHF. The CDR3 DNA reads TGTGCCACCAGCAGGAATAGCAATCAGCCCCAGCATTTT.

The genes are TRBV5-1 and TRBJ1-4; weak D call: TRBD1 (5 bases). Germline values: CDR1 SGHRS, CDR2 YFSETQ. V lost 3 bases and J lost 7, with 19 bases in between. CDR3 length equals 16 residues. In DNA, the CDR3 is TGCGCCAGCAGCTCTGATCCAGGGACCGGGAGTGAAAAACTGTTTTTT. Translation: CASSSDPGTGSEKLFF.

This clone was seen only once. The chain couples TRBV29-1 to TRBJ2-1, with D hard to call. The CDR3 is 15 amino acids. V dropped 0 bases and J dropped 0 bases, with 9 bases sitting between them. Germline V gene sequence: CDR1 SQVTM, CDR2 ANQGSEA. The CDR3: CSVEDRRNSYNEQFF. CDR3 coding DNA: TGCAGCGTTGAAGATCGGCGAAACTCCTACAATGAGCAGTTCTTC.

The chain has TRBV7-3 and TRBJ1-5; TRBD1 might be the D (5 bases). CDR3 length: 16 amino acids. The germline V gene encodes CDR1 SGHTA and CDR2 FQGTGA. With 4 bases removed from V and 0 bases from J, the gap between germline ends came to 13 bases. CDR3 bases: TGTGCCAGCAGCTCCCTTAGGGACTTTAGCAATCAGCCCCAGCATTTT. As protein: CASSSLRDFSNQPQHF.